A single sample is the source of the 2 T cell receptor beta chains below, sequenced in a study of resident and recirculating memory T cells in vitiligo. The repertoire was sequenced with immunoSEQ multiplex PCR; TCRdb's copy has only in-frame clones and lacks some. The sample consists of 40,000 to 45,000 clones, over 90% of them appearing once. The sequenced sample consisted of blood. The receptors come from a male donor with vitiligo.

The V gene is TRBV2, the J gene TRBJ2-2, with D tentatively TRBD2 (5 bases). The ends were cut back, 7 bases at V and 4 bases at J, with 16 bases in the middle. The CDR3 consists of 15 residues. Germline-derived CDR1 and CDR2 are SNHLY and FYNNEI. DNA for the CDR3: TGTGCCAGCACCCCGCCGGTTGGAGGCACCGGGGAGCTGTTTTTT. Encoded protein: CASTPPVGGTGELFF.

V and J are TRBV5-1 and TRBJ2-2, with D maybe TRBD2 (5 bases). There are 16 residues in the CDR3. The germline V gene encodes CDR1 SGHRS and CDR2 YFSETQ. Trimming took off 0 bases at V and 2 bases at J, with 11 bases between the two ends. The chain's CDR3 is CASSLARDYNTGELFF. CDR3 nucleotides: TGCGCCAGCAGCTTGGCCCGAGACTACAACACCGGGGAGCTGTTTTTT. Full variable domain (remainder filled in from reference TRBV5-1 and TRBJ2-2): KAGVTQTPRYLIKTRGQQVTLSCSPISGHRSVSWYQQTPGQGLQFLFEYFSETQRNKGNFPGRFSGRQFSNSRSEMNVSTLELGDSALYLCASSLARDYNTGELFFGEGSRLTVL.